This TCR beta chain derives from a study of OX40 agonist ivuxolimab in advanced cancers. The CDR3 covers 15 residues. Germline V gene data show CDR1 as GTSNPN and CDR2 as SVGIG (reference sequence). V shed 1 base, J shed 5 bases, and the junction held 5 bases outside the gene matches. Sequencing was performed with immunoSEQ multiplex PCR; in TCRdb, only in-frame clones are kept and a portion is missing. The data show over 90,000 clones, with roughly 90% seen just once and more than 5.5% held by the top ten. The origin of this receptor is an adult with an advanced solid tumor such as melanoma, head and neck, liver or kidney cancer. V is TRBV30 and J is TRBJ2-7; 13 nucleotides align to TRBD2. The sequences come from CD4+ or CD8+ T cells sorted from blood, collected in a trial of the OX40 agonist ivuxolimab. The CDR3 DNA is TGTGCCTGGAGTGGGAAGGGACTAGCGGGACACGAGCAGTACTTC. Residues: CAWSGKGLAGHEQYF.